This T cell receptor (beta chain) was recovered during a study of cytomegalovirus exposure and HLA in healthy donors. On this clone: The antigen remains unidentified.

Use of 60 Vbeta and 13 Jbeta primers characterized the PCR. The repertoire was sequenced with immunoSEQ multiplex PCR; TCRdb's copy has only in-frame clones and lacks some. The top ten clones hold roughly 4.2% of a sample with approximately 140,000 clones, over 70% of them seen once. Overall study results and limits: Later on, an analysis showed TCR association rates differing by HLA locus, with DRB1 the most and HLA-C the fewest. Researchers counted about 150 TCR beta chains as cytomegalovirus-associated. Later analysis identified some 16,000 TCR beta sequences associated with HLA alleles, using a false discovery rate threshold of 0.05. In a later analysis, parvovirus B19, influenza, CMV and Epstein-Barr virus appeared linked to several top co-occurrence clusters.

Material: PBMCs. This receptor was taken from a middle-aged woman in good health and CMV-seronegative.

CDR3 nucleotides: TGTGCCAGCAGAGGGACAGGGGGCAGCAGTGGAGCTTTCTTT. The encoded protein is CASRGTGGSSGAFF. The chain recombines TRBV25-1 with TRBJ1-1; 12 nucleotides align to TRBD1. This CDR3 is 14 amino acids long. V was pared by 6 bases and J by 10 bases, with 9 bases of the junction left unmatched. The germline V gene encodes CDR1 MGHDK and CDR2 SYGVNS.